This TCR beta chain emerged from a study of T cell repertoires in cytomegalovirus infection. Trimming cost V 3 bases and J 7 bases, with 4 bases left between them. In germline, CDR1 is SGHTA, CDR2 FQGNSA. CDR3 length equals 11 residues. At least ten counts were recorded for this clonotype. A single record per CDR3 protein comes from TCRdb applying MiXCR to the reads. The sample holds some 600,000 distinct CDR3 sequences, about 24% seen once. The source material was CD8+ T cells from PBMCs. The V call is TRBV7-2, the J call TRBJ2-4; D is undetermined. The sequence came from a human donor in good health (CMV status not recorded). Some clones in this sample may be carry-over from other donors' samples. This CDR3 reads CASSFNNIQYF. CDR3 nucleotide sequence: TGTGCCAGCAGCTTTAACAACATTCAGTACTTC. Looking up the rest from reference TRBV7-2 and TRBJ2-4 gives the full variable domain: GAGVSQSPSNKVTEKGKDVELRCDPISGHTALYWYRQSLGQGLEFLIYFQGNSAPDKSGLPSDRFSAERTGGSVSTLTIQRTQQEDSAVYLCASSFNNIQYFGAGTRLSVL.